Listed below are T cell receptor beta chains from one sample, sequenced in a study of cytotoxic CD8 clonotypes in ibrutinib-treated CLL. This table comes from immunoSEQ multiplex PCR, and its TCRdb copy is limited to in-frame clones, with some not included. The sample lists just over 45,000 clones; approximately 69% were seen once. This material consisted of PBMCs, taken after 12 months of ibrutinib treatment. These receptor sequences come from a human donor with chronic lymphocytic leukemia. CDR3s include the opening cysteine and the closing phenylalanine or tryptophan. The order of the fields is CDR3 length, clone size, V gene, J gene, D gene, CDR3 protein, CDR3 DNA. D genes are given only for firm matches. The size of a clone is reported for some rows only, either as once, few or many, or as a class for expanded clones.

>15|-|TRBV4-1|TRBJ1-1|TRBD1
CASSQRDRENTEAFF
TGCGCCAGCAGCCAACGGGACAGAGAGAACACTGAAGCTTTCTTT
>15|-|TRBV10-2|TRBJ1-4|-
CASSEWAGTNEKLFF
TGCGCCAGCAGTGAATGGGCAGGAACTAATGAAAAACTGTTTTTT
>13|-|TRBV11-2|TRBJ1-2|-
CASSLAQERGYTF
TGTGCCAGCAGCTTAGCGCAAGAGCGTGGCTACACCTTC
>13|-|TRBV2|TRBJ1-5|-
CASSVDSNQPQHF
TGTGCCAGCAGTGTGGACAGCAATCAGCCCCAGCATTTT
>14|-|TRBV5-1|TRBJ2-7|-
CASSSMRGNYEQYF
TGCGCCAGCAGCTCTATGCGGGGAAACTACGAGCAGTACTTC
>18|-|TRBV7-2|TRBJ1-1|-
CASSSQGFLSSFRTEAFF
TGTGCCAGCAGCTCCCAGGGTTTTTTATCAAGCTTTCGGACTGAAGCTTTCTTT
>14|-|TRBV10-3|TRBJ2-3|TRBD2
CAIRSRTGGDTQYF
TGTGCCATCAGGAGCCGGACCGGGGGGGATACGCAGTATTTT
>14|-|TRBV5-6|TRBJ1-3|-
CASSIYNSGNTIYF
TGTGCCAGCAGCATCTACAACTCTGGAAACACCATATATTTT
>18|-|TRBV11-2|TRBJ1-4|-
CASSLDRRGGATNEKLFF
TGTGCCAGCAGCTTAGATAGGAGGGGCGGAGCAACTAATGAAAAACTGTTTTTT
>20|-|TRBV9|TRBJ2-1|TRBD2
CASSARLAGAAFRSRDEQFF
TGTGCCAGCAGCGCCCGACTAGCGGGGGCCGCGTTTAGAAGTAGGGATGAGCAGTTCTTC
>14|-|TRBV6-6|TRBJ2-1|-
CASNRGWAYNEQFF
TGTGCCAGCAACCGGGGTTGGGCCTACAATGAGCAGTTCTTC
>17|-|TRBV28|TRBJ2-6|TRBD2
CASSFPYGGTGANVLTF
TGTGCCAGCAGTTTCCCGTACGGGGGGACTGGGGCCAACGTCCTGACTTTC
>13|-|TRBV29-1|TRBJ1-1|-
CSVSGPSVTEAFF
TGCAGCGTTTCGGGACCGTCGGTCACTGAAGCTTTCTTT
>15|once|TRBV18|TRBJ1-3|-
CASSPETGVRNTIYF
TGTGCCAGCTCACCCGAGACAGGCGTTAGAAACACCATATATTTT
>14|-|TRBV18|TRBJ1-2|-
CASSPPGSPYGYTF
TGTGCCAGCTCACCACCCGGGAGCCCCTATGGCTACACCTTC
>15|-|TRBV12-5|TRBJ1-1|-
CASGLGTLKNTEAFF
TGTGCTAGTGGTTTGGGGACTCTAAAGAACACTGAAGCTTTCTTT
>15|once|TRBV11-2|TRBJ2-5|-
CASSLDPGLQETQYF
TGTGCCAGCAGCTTAGATCCAGGACTGCAAGAGACCCAGTACTTC
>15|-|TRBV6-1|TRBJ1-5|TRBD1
CASTGQGLSNQPQHF
TGTGCCAGCACCGGACAGGGTTTAAGCAATCAGCCCCAGCATTTT
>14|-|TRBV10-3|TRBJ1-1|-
CAISESRGITEAFF
TGTGCCATCAGTGAGTCGAGAGGGATCACTGAAGCTTTCTTT
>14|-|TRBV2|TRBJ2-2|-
CASFGTSNTGELFF
TGTGCCAGCTTCGGGACGTCGAACACCGGGGAGCTGTTTTTT
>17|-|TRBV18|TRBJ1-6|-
CASSPNFLGTSNSPLHF
TGTGCCAGCTCACCAAATTTTTTGGGGACTTCAAATTCACCCCTCCACTTT
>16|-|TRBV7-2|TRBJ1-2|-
CASSPTSSHGAYGYTF
TGTGCCAGCAGCCCCACGTCCTCTCACGGGGCCTATGGCTACACCTTC
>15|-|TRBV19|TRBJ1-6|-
CASRSRGSYNSPLHF
TGTGCCAGTAGGTCGAGAGGCTCCTATAATTCACCCCTCCACTTT
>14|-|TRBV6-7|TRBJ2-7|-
CASSYVLQPYEQYF
TGTGCCAGCAGTTACGTCTTGCAGCCCTACGAGCAGTACTTC
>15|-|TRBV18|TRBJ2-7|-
CASSPPNENSYEQYF
TGTGCCAGCTCACCACCTAACGAGAACTCCTACGAGCAGTACTTC
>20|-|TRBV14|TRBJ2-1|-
CASSQDQGIPPKGWNNEQFF
TGTGCCAGCAGCCAAGATCAGGGAATCCCCCCTAAGGGATGGAATAATGAGCAGTTCTTC
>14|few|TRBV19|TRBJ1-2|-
CASRAGQLNYGYTF
TGTGCCAGTAGGGCAGGACAACTCAACTATGGCTACACCTTC
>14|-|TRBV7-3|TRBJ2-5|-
CASSPYPGVRTQYF
TGTGCCAGCAGCCCTTACCCGGGGGTCCGGACCCAGTACTTC
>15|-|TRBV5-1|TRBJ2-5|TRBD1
CASSLWAGGGETQYF
TGCGCCAGCAGCTTGTGGGCAGGGGGCGGCGAGACCCAGTACTTC
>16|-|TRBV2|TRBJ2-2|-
CASSEAPGGLTGELFF
TGTGCCAGCAGTGAGGCCCCCGGGGGGCTAACCGGGGAGCTGTTTTTT
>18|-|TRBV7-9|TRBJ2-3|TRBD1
CASSLDWSRGKATDTQYF
TGTGCCAGCAGCTTAGATTGGTCCAGGGGGAAAGCGACAGATACGCAGTATTTT
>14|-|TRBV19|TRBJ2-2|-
CASSILVGAGELFF
TGTGCCAGTAGTATACTCGTTGGGGCCGGGGAGCTGTTTTTT
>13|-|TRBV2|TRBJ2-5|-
CASGRGVRETQYF
TGTGCCAGCGGGAGGGGGGTGCGGGAGACCCAGTACTTC
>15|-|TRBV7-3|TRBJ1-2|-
CASSPRGGVDYGYTF
TGTGCCAGCAGCCCTCGAGGAGGGGTGGACTATGGCTACACCTTC
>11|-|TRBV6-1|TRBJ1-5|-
CASGSRTPQHF
TGTGCCAGCGGATCGCGAACGCCTCAGCATTTT
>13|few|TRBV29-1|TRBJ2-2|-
CSAWGMNTGELFF
TGCAGCGCCTGGGGTATGAACACCGGGGAGCTGTTTTTT
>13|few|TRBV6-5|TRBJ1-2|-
CASSYRGRYGYTF
TGTGCCAGCAGTTACAGGGGTCGCTATGGCTACACCTTC
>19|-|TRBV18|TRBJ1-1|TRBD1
CASSPPNRVTGGRNTEAFF
TGTGCCAGCTCACCACCGAATCGGGTTACAGGGGGAAGGAACACTGAAGCTTTCTTT
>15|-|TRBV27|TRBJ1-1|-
CASSLDSGSYTEAFF
TGTGCCAGCAGTTTAGACTCAGGGTCCTACACTGAAGCTTTCTTT
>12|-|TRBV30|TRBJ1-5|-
CAWSTPKAPQHF
TGTGCCTGGAGTACCCCGAAGGCCCCCCAGCATTTT
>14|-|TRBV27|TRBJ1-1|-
CASSLGGRATEAFF
TGTGCCAGCAGTTTAGGGGGCAGGGCGACTGAAGCTTTCTTT
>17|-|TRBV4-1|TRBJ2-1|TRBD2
CASSQAPISGALNEQFF
TGCGCCAGCAGCCAAGCCCCCATTAGCGGGGCGCTCAATGAGCAGTTCTTC